This T cell receptor beta chain was sequenced during a study of T cells in Graves' hyperthyroidism and ophthalmopathy. RNA transcripts provided the source from which TCR beta CDR3 regions were amplified. HTBI primers were the set used in a first-round RT-PCR of the TCR CDR3. TCRdb ran MiXCR on the multiplex PCR reads and lists one entry per CDR3 protein. The sample contains nearly 600,000 distinct CDR3 sequences, approximately 15% of which appear only once. This clonotype was counted at least ten times. In germline, CDR1 is SNHLY, CDR2 FYNNEI. This CDR3 contains 12 residues. Trimming removed 7 bases from V and 2 bases from J, with 9 bases in between.

Sequences were obtained from blood. The genes are TRBV2 and TRBJ2-7; D remains ambiguous. The source of this sequence is a woman in her 30s with Graves' hyperthyroidism that later progressed to Graves' ophthalmopathy. CDR3 in amino acids: CASTDLPYEQYF. The DNA of the CDR3 is TGTGCCAGCACGGACCTTCCCTACGAGCAGTACTTC.